The present T cell receptor (beta chain) was sequenced within a study of T cell responses to AZD1222 COVID-19 vaccine. Using immunoSEQ multiplex PCR, the repertoire was profiled, and TCRdb retains in-frame clones only, with some absent. The data show 96,000 or so clones, about 89% seen once. CDR3 length: 13 residues. CDR1 is GTSNPN and CDR2 is SVGIG in the germline V gene (reference sequence). V was clipped by 0 bases and J by 11 bases, with 16 bases between them. The V and J genes are TRBV30 and TRBJ1-1; D is possibly TRBD1 (5 bases). Specimen: peripheral blood, collected on day 0 of AZD1222 vaccination. This TCR was recovered from an adult in good health. This chain's CDR3 is CAWSVRPGAKAFF. The CDR3 nucleotides read TGTGCCTGGAGTGTACGGCCTGGGGCCAAGGCTTTCTTT.